These 4 T cell receptor beta chains originate from one sample sequenced in a study of T-cell reconstitution after alpha-beta-depleted transplantation in children. As it was prepared, the TCRbeta library received unique molecular identifiers. Via MiXCR, TCRdb re-called the PCR reads, giving one row per CDR3 protein. Among around 50,000 distinct CDR3 sequences listed, 50% to 55% were seen once. This specimen was peripheral blood, taken before TCRalphabeta/CD19-depleted stem cell transplant. The receptors were gathered from a boy in the first two years of life with SCID, due to receive a stem cell transplant.

The chain combines TRBV6-1 with TRBJ1-3; TRBD1 is a possible D gene (6 bases). CDR1 is MNHNS and CDR2 is SASEGT in the germline V gene. Trimming pared 6 bases from V and 0 bases from J, leaving 12 bases between. The CDR3 sequence is 15 residues long. CDR3 DNA sequence: TGTGCCAGCAGCGCCACAGGGAGCTCTGGAAACACCATATATTTT. It codes for CASSATGSSGNTIYF.

The chain joins TRBV5-4 to TRBJ2-3; D remains unclear. The CDR3 has 15 residues. V shed 4 bases and J shed 1 base, with 13 bases lying between them. CDR1 is SGHNT, CDR2 YYREEE, per germline (reference sequence). Here the CDR3 reads CASSRPQAGTDTQYF. DNA of the CDR3: TGTGCCAGCAGCCGACCGCAGGCGGGCACAGATACGCAGTATTTT.

This sequence joins TRBV6-2 or TRBV6-3 and TRBJ1-5, with D perhaps TRBD1 (5 bases). V was cut by 5 bases and J by 4 bases, with 15 bases left in between. Germline lookup yields CDR1 MNHEY and CDR2 SVGEGT. This CDR3 has 15 residues. CDR3 nucleotide sequence: TGTGCCAGCAGTGCCATCCCGGGACCTAATCAGCCCCAGCATTTT. Residues: CASSAIPGPNQPQHF.

This clonotype was recorded a few times. This CDR3 is CASSWTGATGANVLTF. CDR3 DNA sequence: TGCGCCAGCAGCTGGACAGGGGCTACTGGGGCCAACGTCCTGACTTTC. The V call is TRBV5-1, the J call TRBJ2-6; 9 nucleotides agree with TRBD1. V was pared by 3 bases and J by 2 bases, with 3 bases of the junction left unmatched. The length of the CDR3 is 16 residues. Germline CDR1 reads SGHRS; CDR2 reads YFSETQ. Variable domain in full (rest from reference TRBV5-1 and TRBJ2-6): KAGVTQTPRYLIKTRGQQVTLSCSPISGHRSVSWYQQTPGQGLQFLFEYFSETQRNKGNFPGRFSGRQFSNSRSEMNVSTLELGDSALYLCASSWTGATGANVLTFGAGSRLTVL.